These 30 T cell receptor beta chains originate from one sample sequenced in a study of beta chain features in type 1 diabetes. What was sequenced were expressed TCRB transcripts, since all of the isolated RNA had been reverse transcribed. Measured with immunoSEQ multiplex PCR; TCRdb has only the in-frame clones, and not every one. Altogether almost 350,000 clones are present, 6.5% to 10% being singletons, with the ten largest covering roughly 0.44%. The sequenced sample was central memory CD4+ T cells from blood. These receptors all stem from a woman aged 18-35 years in good health.

This clone was recorded a few times. The chain is built from TRBV18 and TRBJ2-7, with 10 bases fitting TRBD1. The length of the CDR3 is 14 residues. Germline values: CDR1 KGHSH, CDR2 LQKENI. Trimming at V came to 6 bases and at J to 4 bases, leaving 6 bases not matched to a gene. CDR3 nucleotides: TGTGCCAGCTCTGAGACAGGGGGCGTTTACGAGCAGTACTTC. Translation: CASSETGGVYEQYF.

This clone occurred a few times. V usage is TRBV6-1 and J usage is TRBJ2-3, with 8 positions matching TRBD1. With V trimmed by 7 bases and J by 2 bases, 8 bases remained unmatched. The germline CDR1 and CDR2 sequences are MNHNS and SASEGT. The CDR3 has 15 residues. Here the CDR3 reads CASIRRDRSTDTQYF. The CDR3, as DNA: TGTGCCAGCATCCGCCGGGACAGGTCCACAGATACGCAGTATTTT.

The V and J genes are TRBV7-3 and TRBJ2-1, with unresolved D. CDR1 and CDR2 (germline): SGHTA, FQGTGA. CDR3 length: 13 residues. The V end was cut by 1 base, the J end by 10 bases, with 11 bases between. The CDR3 nucleotides read TGTGCCAGCAGCTTAAGGCCGCGTGGAGAGCAGTTCTTC. This gives the protein CASSLRPRGEQFF.

The chain is built from TRBV7-3 and TRBJ2-1; D is perhaps TRBD2 (5 bases). The CDR3 spans 16 residues. Trimming took off 2 bases at V and 1 base at J, with 12 bases between the two ends. Germline V gene lookup returns CDR1 SGHTA and CDR2 FQGTGA. The CDR3 DNA is TGTGCCAGCAGCTTACACCCTAGCTTGTCCTACAATGAGCAGTTCTTC. Protein: CASSLHPSLSYNEQFF.

The table lists this clone with a few counts. The genes are TRBV5-1 and TRBJ2-1; 7 bases map to TRBD1. This CDR3 contains 15 residues. Trimming cost V 7 bases and J 7 bases; bases outside gene matches: 14. CDR1 and CDR2 (germline): SGHRS, YFSETQ. This chain's CDR3 is CASSEQGLVGNEQFF. Here the CDR3 DNA reads TGCGCCAGCTCAGAACAGGGGTTGGTGGGTAATGAGCAGTTCTTC.

This clone was counted only a few times. The genes are TRBV11-2 and TRBJ2-2; a weak D match, TRBD2 (5 bases). V lost 5 bases and J 2 bases, leaving 12 bases between the germline ends. The germline V gene has CDR1 SGHAT and CDR2 FQNNGV. The CDR3 sequence is 15 residues long. The CDR3 sequence is CASSPIANNTGELFF. The CDR3 DNA reads TGTGCCAGCAGCCCAATAGCGAATAACACCGGGGAGCTGTTTTTT.

Note on this clone: Different DNA sequences within this sample yield the same CDR3. Written as DNA, the CDR3 is TGTGCCAGCAGCTTAGCGTCTAGCACAGATACGCAGTATTTT. Amino acid sequence: CASSLASSTDTQYF. This chain uses TRBV7-2 with TRBJ2-3; D not resolved. This CDR3 is built from 14 residues. Trimming removed 0 bases at V and 0 bases at J, with 4 bases between. CDR1 is SGHTA and CDR2 is FQGNSA in the germline V gene.

V usage is TRBV7-2 and J usage is TRBJ2-1, with TRBD2 identical over 7 bases. The CDR3 runs 15 residues. Germline CDR1 and CDR2: SGHTA and FQGNSA. J gave up 7 bases and V 3 bases, and 9 bases lay outside the gene matches. DNA of the CDR3: TGTGCCAGCAGCTTCTCGCGGGGAGGGAATAATGAGCAGTTCTTC. Translating it yields CASSFSRGGNNEQFF.

The genes are TRBV27 and TRBJ2-7, with D unclear. The CDR3 runs to 13 residues. Germline CDR1 is MNHEY and CDR2 is SMNVEV (reference sequence). Trimming stripped 2 bases from V and 3 bases from J, with 8 bases between. CDR3 nucleotide sequence: TGTGCCAGCAGTTTAAAACCCAGCTACGAGCAGTACTTC. It encodes CASSLKPSYEQYF.

The chain carries TRBV7-3 and TRBJ1-1, with unresolved D. Germline V CDR1 and CDR2: SGHTA, FQGTGA. The ends were cut back, 2 bases at V and 1 base at J, with 11 bases in the middle. The CDR3 runs to 15 residues. In DNA, the CDR3 is TGTGCCAGCAGCTTACTCGCAGCCCCGAACACTGAAGCTTTCTTT. Protein: CASSLLAAPNTEAFF.

The chain joins TRBV6-5 to TRBJ2-5; tentative D call: TRBD1 (5 bases). The CDR3 covers 13 residues. The V and J ends lost 6 bases and 3 bases respectively, with 11 bases between them. Per germline, CDR1 MNHEY and CDR2 SVGAGI. The CDR3 DNA reads TGTGCCAGCAGCCCCAGGGTAAAAGAGACCCAGTACTTC. Residues: CASSPRVKETQYF.

This clone was counted between two and nine times. The rearrangement joins TRBV2 to TRBJ2-3; TRBD1 is a possible D gene (6 bases). From germline, CDR1 is SNHLY and CDR2 FYNNEI. V was shortened by 4 bases and J by 2 bases, with 10 bases between the two germline ends. CDR3 length: 14 residues. CDR3 in amino acids: CASSAQGFTDTQYF. CDR3 DNA: TGTGCCAGCAGTGCACAGGGCTTCACAGATACGCAGTATTTT. The full variable domain, in which reference TRBV2 and TRBJ2-3 provide the parts outside the CDR3, is EPEVTQTPSHQVTQMGQEVILRCVPISNHLYFYWYRQILGQKVEFLVSFYNNEISEKSEIFDDQFSVERPDGSNFTLKIRSTKLEDSAMYFCASSAQGFTDTQYFGPGTRLTVL.

Of note for this clone: The conserved phenylalanine or tryptophan normally closing the CDR3 is absent here, so this likely arose from a read error. J is TRBJ1-1 and V is TRBV9; TRBD1 is a possible D gene (5 bases). The CDR3 extends over 12 amino acids. The V gene lost 4 bases and the J gene lost 7 bases, with 11 bases spanning the gap. In germline, CDR1 is SGDLS, CDR2 YYNGEE. The CDR3 here is CASSIDQGEAFL. CDR3 coding DNA: TGTGCCAGCAGCATCGATCAGGGTGAAGCTTTCCTT.

The rearrangement uses TRBV6-6 and TRBJ2-2, with D perhaps matching TRBD1 (5 bases). The germline V and J ends were trimmed by 4 bases and 3 bases, with 12 bases remaining between them. The CDR3 totals 15 residues. The V gene's germline CDR1 is MNHNY and CDR2 SVGAGI (reference sequence). In DNA, the CDR3 is TGTGCCAGCAGTTCCCAGGGAAGATACACCGGGGAGCTGTTTTTT. It specifies CASSSQGRYTGELFF.

Worth noting for this clone: This may come from a read error, since a much larger clone is one base off. The gene calls are TRBV4-3 and TRBJ2-1; weak D call: TRBD2 (6 bases). Germline values: CDR1 LGHNA, CDR2 YSLEER. CDR3 length equals 18 residues. Trimming removed 4 bases from V and 1 base from J, with 20 bases in between. The CDR3 loop reads CASSLGPPSEGSYNEQFF. DNA of the CDR3: TGCGCCAGCAGCCTAGGCCCCCCTAGCGAGGGTTCCTACAATGAGCAGTTCTTC.

In this sample, this clone turned up a few times. The chain carries TRBV11-2 and TRBJ1-1; D not certain. CDR1 is SGHAT, CDR2 FQNNGV, per germline. V lost 4 bases, J lost 1 base, and 10 bases lay in between. The CDR3 has 14 amino acids. In nucleotides, the CDR3 is TGTGCCAGCAGCTCCGGACTGGGGAACACTGAAGCTTTCTTT. Protein product: CASSSGLGNTEAFF.

This clone was picked up a small number of times. The chain carries TRBV6-6 and TRBJ1-3, with D unresolved. Trimming took 0 bases from V and 8 from J, leaving 5 bases between them. In germline, CDR1 is MNHNY, CDR2 SVGAGI (reference sequence). This CDR3 region has 12 residues. The CDR3 coding sequence is TGTGCCAGCAGTTACTCGAAGGACACCATATATTTT. It translates to CASSYSKDTIYF.

This clone occurred a few times. The CDR3 sequence: CASSQAGSGNTIYF. The CDR3 DNA reads as TGTGCCAGCAGCCAAGCCGGGTCTGGAAACACCATATATTTT. V usage is TRBV4-2 and J usage is TRBJ1-3; D gene uncertain. V lost 1 base and J 1 base, leaving 5 bases between the germline ends. CDR1 is LGHNA and CDR2 is YNFKEQ in the germline V gene. The CDR3 is made up of 14 amino acids.

There are a few counts of this clone. J is TRBJ2-1 and V is TRBV19; D gene ambiguous. Germline CDR1 and CDR2: LNHDA and SQIVND (reference sequence). Trimming pared 0 bases from V and 5 bases from J, leaving 17 bases between. This CDR3 is 17 amino acids long. CDR3 loop: CASSIDPPFLGNNEQFF. The CDR3 DNA follows: TGTGCCAGTAGTATAGATCCGCCCTTTTTGGGCAACAATGAGCAGTTCTTC.

In this sample, this clone turned up a few times. This sequence joins TRBV5-4 and TRBJ2-3, with 7 bases identical to TRBD1. Unmatched junction bases numbered 4, after V lost 4 bases and J lost 2 bases. The CDR3 runs 14 residues. CDR1 is SGHNT and CDR2 is YYREEE in the germline V gene (reference sequence). The CDR3 DNA reads as TGTGCCAGCAGCACCGGGACAGCCACAGATACGCAGTATTTT. It is translated as CASSTGTATDTQYF.

This chain connects TRBV5-8 to TRBJ1-5, with no clear D. Germline CDR1 is SGHTS and CDR2 is YDEGEE. V lost 2 bases and J lost 0, with 6 bases in between. The CDR3 totals 14 residues. CDR3 amino acids: CASSFTFSNQPQHF. The CDR3 DNA sequence: TGTGCCAGCAGCTTTACCTTTAGCAATCAGCCCCAGCATTTT. The complete variable domain, with remaining parts taken from reference TRBV5-8 and TRBJ1-5, reads EAGVTQSPTHLIKTRGQQATLRCSPISGHTSVYWYQQALGLGLQFLLWYDEGEERNRGNFPPRFSGRQFPNYSSELNVNALELEDSALYLCASSFTFSNQPQHFGDGTRLSIL.

The chain uses TRBV6-6 and TRBJ2-7; D possibly corresponds to TRBD1 (6 bases). Germline V gene lookup returns CDR1 MNHNY and CDR2 SVGAGI (reference sequence). Trimming cost V 4 bases and J 3 bases, with 10 bases left between them. The CDR3 runs 13 residues. The CDR3 nucleotides are TGTGCCAGCAGTTTACGAGGGGGCTACGAGCAGTACTTC. Encoded protein: CASSLRGGYEQYF.

There are a few counts of this clone. The rearrangement links TRBV25-1 to TRBJ1-3; 8 positions match TRBD1. This CDR3 has 16 amino acids. Germline V lookup: CDR1 MGHDK, CDR2 SYGVNS. The junction had 5 bases not matched to a gene; V was cut back by 2 bases and J by 2 bases. In DNA, the CDR3 is TGTGCCAGCAGTGAACTTGGGACAGGCCCTGGAAACACCATATATTTT. Its protein is CASSELGTGPGNTIYF.

This clone turned up a few times. The chain uses TRBV5-1 and TRBJ2-1; weak D call: TRBD2 (7 bases). CDR3 length: 16 residues. The V end lost 0 bases, the J end lost 6 bases, and 16 bases lay between the germline ends. The germline gives CDR1 SGHRS, CDR2 YFSETQ. The CDR3 here is CASSLAAGAASNEQFF. The CDR3 region has the DNA TGCGCCAGCAGCTTGGCTGCGGGGGCCGCTAGCAATGAGCAGTTCTTC.

This rearrangement joins TRBV5-4 to TRBJ2-5, with 9 bases fitting TRBD1. This CDR3 region has 15 residues. The germline V gene has CDR1 SGHNT and CDR2 YYREEE (reference sequence). V gave up 0 bases and J gave up 4 bases; unmatched junction bases: 4. The CDR3, as DNA: TGTGCCAGCAGCTTGGGTCCGGGACAGGGAGAGACCCAGTACTTC. Encoded protein: CASSLGPGQGETQYF.

There are many counts of this clone. This chain joins TRBV19 and TRBJ2-3; D remains unclear. CDR3 length equals 14 residues. Germline values: CDR1 LNHDA, CDR2 SQIVND (reference sequence). Trimming took off 9 bases at V and 3 bases at J, with 16 bases between the two ends. CDR3 DNA: TGTGCCAGCAGAACAAAGGGCGATACAGATACGCAGTATTTT. Its protein is CASRTKGDTDTQYF.

V usage is TRBV28 and J usage is TRBJ1-4, with 11 bases fitting TRBD1. This CDR3 has 15 residues. J gave up 7 bases and V 5 bases, and 6 bases lay outside the gene matches. Germline assignment: CDR1 MDHEN and CDR2 SYDVKM. This CDR3 reads CASSLGQGALEKLFF. The CDR3, as DNA: TGTGCCAGCAGTCTCGGACAGGGGGCGCTTGAAAAACTGTTTTTT.

V gene TRBV27 combines with J gene TRBJ2-7, with 8 bases that match TRBD1. Trimming cost V 1 base and J 9 bases; bases outside gene matches: 8. This CDR3 has 14 residues. Germline CDR1 MNHEY, CDR2 SMNVEV (reference sequence). The CDR3 loop is CASSLYRQGAPQYF. The CDR3, as DNA: TGTGCCAGCAGTTTATATCGGCAGGGGGCACCGCAGTACTTC.

This rearrangement joins TRBV7-2 to TRBJ2-1; D is undetermined. CDR3 length: 16 residues. Germline V CDR1 and CDR2: SGHTA, FQGNSA. Trimming left V 1 base short and J 12 bases short, with 22 bases between. As DNA, the CDR3 is TGTGCCAGCAGCTTAGTCATAGCAGTGAGTGTCGGAGCGCAGTTCTTC. Protein product: CASSLVIAVSVGAQFF.

There are a few counts of this clone. The chain joins TRBV18 to TRBJ2-2; 7 bases match TRBD2. Germline trimming cut 3 bases from V and 1 base from J; bases unmatched to any gene: 5. The CDR3 is made up of 16 amino acids. CDR1 and CDR2 (germline): KGHSH, LQKENI. CDR3 sequence (DNA): TGTGCCAGCTCACCGGCTAGCGGCTTGAACACCGGGGAGCTGTTTTTT. Translating it yields CASSPASGLNTGELFF.